These 31 T cell receptor beta chains came from one sample sequenced in a study of cytomegalovirus exposure and HLA in healthy donors. The study ran its PCR with 60 Vbeta and 13 Jbeta primers. Sequencing used immunoSEQ multiplex PCR; TCRdb keeps in-frame clones, though not all of them. This table has 100,000 or so clones, roughly 78% appearing once. Sequences were obtained from PBMCs. All receptors derive from a woman aged 40 to 50 in good health and CMV-seronegative.

This sequence joins TRBV10-1 and TRBJ2-7, with D uncertain. Germline V gives CDR1 WNHNN, CDR2 SYGVQD (reference sequence). CDR3 size: 11 residues. Trimming shortened V by 5 bases and J by 2 bases, and 4 bases separated the two germline ends. The CDR3, as DNA: TGCGCCAGCAGTAGCGCCTACGAGCAGTACTTC. As protein: CASSSAYEQYF.

The genes are TRBV6-1 and TRBJ2-5; D perhaps matches TRBD2 (5 bases). The V end was cut by 1 base, the J end by 5 bases, with 14 bases between. The length of the CDR3 is 15 residues. Germline V lookup: CDR1 MNHNS, CDR2 SASEGT. The CDR3 DNA sequence: TGTGCCAGCAGTGAAGTGCCGAGGGAATGGGAGACCCAGTACTTC. Translating gives CASSEVPREWETQYF.

The chain carries TRBV28 and TRBJ1-4, with D possibly being TRBD1 (6 bases). The germline CDR1 and CDR2 sequences are MDHEN and SYDVKM. The V gene lost 5 bases and the J gene lost 7 bases, with 20 bases spanning the gap. The CDR3 consists of 16 residues. CDR3 sequence: CASSKGDGLGGEKLFF. CDR3 nucleotide sequence: TGTGCCAGCAGTAAGGGGGACGGTCTTGGCGGTGAAAAACTGTTTTTT.

In regard to this clone: Other DNA sequences in the same sample also yield this CDR3. The chain employs TRBV7-9 and TRBJ1-5, with D tentatively TRBD1 (6 bases). V lost 5 bases and J lost 5, with 25 bases in between. Germline V lookup: CDR1 SEHNR, CDR2 FQNEAQ (reference sequence). The CDR3 sequence is 18 residues long. Here the CDR3 DNA reads TGTGCCAGCAGCGTGGCGGCCCCAGGGGTCCGAGTGGATCAGCCCCAGCATTTT. Protein sequence: CASSVAAPGVRVDQPQHF.

V gene TRBV7-7 combines with J gene TRBJ2-5, with 11 bases aligning to TRBD1. CDR1 is SSHAT, CDR2 FNYEAQ, per germline (reference sequence). CDR3 length: 16 residues. Trimming cost V 5 bases and J 6 bases; bases outside gene matches: 11. The CDR3 is CASSLGTGGMLQTQYF. In nucleotides, the CDR3 is TGTGCCAGCAGCCTCGGGACAGGGGGAATGTTGCAGACCCAGTACTTC. Supplemented by reference TRBV7-7 and TRBJ2-5, the full variable domain reads GAGVSQSPRYKVTKRGQDVTLRCDPISSHATLYWYQQALGQGPEFLTYFNYEAQPDKSGLPSDRFSAERPEGSISTLTIQRTEQRDSAMYRCASSLGTGGMLQTQYFGPGTRLLVL.

The V call is TRBV7-2, the J call TRBJ1-2, with TRBD1 matching 11 bases. This CDR3 comprises 15 residues. The J segment lost 4 bases and the V segment lost 5 bases, leaving 6 bases of the junction unmatched. Germline V gene sequence: CDR1 SGHTA, CDR2 FQGNSA. As DNA, the CDR3 is TGTGCCAGCAGCCTGGGACAGGGGGGAACCTATGGCTACACCTTC. Protein: CASSLGQGGTYGYTF.

This clone was observed a few times. V is TRBV2 and J is TRBJ1-6; TRBD1 aligns across 7 bases. CDR3 length equals 14 residues. The V gene's germline CDR1 is SNHLY and CDR2 FYNNEI. The V and J ends lost 9 bases and 7 bases, in that order; junction bases with no gene match: 9. The CDR3 is CARTRTGLNSPLHF. CDR3 DNA sequence: TGTGCCAGAACCCGGACAGGCCTCAATTCACCCCTCCACTTT.

The gene calls are TRBV7-2 and TRBJ1-2; TRBD1 is a possible D gene (6 bases). Between the trimmed V and J ends, which lost 2 bases and 7 bases, there was a span of 8 bases. Per germline, CDR1 SGHTA and CDR2 FQGNSA. The length of the CDR3 is 12 residues. The CDR3 region has the DNA TGTGCCAGCAGCTTAAGGGGGGGTGGCTACACCTTC. Translating gives CASSLRGGGYTF.

V usage is TRBV27 and J usage is TRBJ2-3, with 7 bases that match TRBD1. CDR1 and CDR2 from the germline V gene are MNHEY and SMNVEV (reference sequence). This CDR3 region has 17 residues. V lost 0 bases and J lost 4; bases outside the gene matches: 10. The CDR3 here is CASSLSGLGGRSDTQYF. CDR3 in DNA: TGTGCCAGCAGTTTATCGGGGCTAGGGGGCCGGTCAGATACGCAGTATTTT.

The chain joins TRBV5-6 to TRBJ2-1; 9 bases match TRBD1. Looked up from germline, CDR1 is SGHDT and CDR2 is YYEEEE. V lost 0 bases to trimming and J lost 8 bases; unmatched junction nucleotides: 3. CDR3 length: 14 amino acids. CDR3 in amino acids: CASSLAQGAYEQFF. The CDR3 DNA is TGTGCCAGCAGCTTGGCACAGGGGGCGTATGAGCAGTTCTTC.

J is TRBJ2-1 and V is TRBV18, with 7 positions matching TRBD2. Germline assignment: CDR1 KGHSH and CDR2 LQKENI. Unmatched junction bases numbered 4, after V lost 3 bases and J lost 2 bases. The CDR3 has 15 amino acids. The CDR3 protein is CASSPSRETYNEQFF. In DNA, the CDR3 is TGTGCCAGCTCACCGTCGCGGGAGACCTACAATGAGCAGTTCTTC.

This chain connects TRBV19 to TRBJ2-5, with unresolved D. The V end lost 8 bases, the J end lost 1 base, and 11 bases lay between the germline ends. The V gene's germline CDR1 is LNHDA and CDR2 SQIVND (reference sequence). This CDR3 has 13 residues. CDR3 amino acids: CASAPGSQETQYF. The CDR3 region has the DNA TGTGCCAGTGCTCCGGGTTCCCAAGAGACCCAGTACTTC.

This chain links TRBV27 with TRBJ1-2; a weak D match, TRBD1 (6 bases). Germline loops: CDR1 MNHEY, CDR2 SMNVEV (reference sequence). Deletions cut 2 bases from V and 4 bases from J, with 14 bases between. The CDR3 sequence is 15 residues long. CDR3 region: CASSLGGASSYGYTF. The CDR3 DNA reads as TGTGCCAGCAGTTTAGGGGGGGCGTCTAGCTATGGCTACACCTTC.

The genes are TRBV5-4 and TRBJ1-3; 7 bases align to TRBD1. Germline CDR1 is SGHNT and CDR2 is YYREEE (reference sequence). The junction had 11 bases not matched to a gene; V was cut back by 1 base and J by 4 bases. The CDR3 spans 17 residues. As DNA, the CDR3 is TGTGCCAGCAGCTTGTCCGGCAGGGGGACCGGAGGAAACACCATATATTTT. It yields the protein CASSLSGRGTGGNTIYF.

The chain uses TRBV7-2 and TRBJ2-1, with 7 bases lining up with TRBD1. This CDR3 has 17 residues. J lost 0 bases, V lost 2 bases, and 7 bases had no gene match. CDR1 and CDR2 (germline): SGHTA, FQGNSA. The DNA of the CDR3 is TGTGCCAGCAGCTTACCCGGACAGGCGAGCTCCTACAATGAGCAGTTCTTC. Amino acids: CASSLPGQASSYNEQFF.

The V and J genes are TRBV2 and TRBJ1-1; no clear D. Germline V gene sequence: CDR1 SNHLY, CDR2 FYNNEI. Between the trimmed V and J ends, which lost 6 bases and 7 bases, there was a span of 18 bases. The length of the CDR3 is 14 residues. CDR3: CASRKIINSNEAFF. The CDR3 nucleotides read TGTGCCAGCAGGAAAATCATTAACAGCAATGAAGCTTTCTTT.

Regarding this clone: A junction end diverges from the germline sequence, so it may reflect a read error. The gene calls are TRBV11-2 and TRBJ2-3, with a possible D match to TRBD2 (6 bases). Germline CDR1 is SGHAT and CDR2 is FQNNGV. This CDR3 has 14 residues. CDR3 nucleotide sequence: TGTGCCAGTAGCTCCGGGGGTGGCACAGATACGCAGTATTTT. It yields the protein CASSSGGGTDTQYF.

The sample holds one count of this clone. The chain is built from TRBV7-9 and TRBJ1-4; possibly TRBD1 for D (5 bases). CDR1 and CDR2 (germline): SEHNR, FQNEAQ (reference sequence). Trimming stripped 0 bases from V and 8 bases from J, with 10 bases between. The CDR3 runs 14 residues. The CDR3 loop is CASSLAGGGEKLFF. CDR3 DNA sequence: TGTGCCAGCAGCTTAGCGGGGGGTGGCGAAAAACTGTTTTTT.

The chain couples TRBV9 to TRBJ2-5; no definite D call. Germline lookup yields CDR1 SGDLS and CDR2 YYNGEE. The CDR3 is made up of 14 amino acids. Trimming stripped 1 base from V and 0 bases from J, with 7 bases between. Here the CDR3 reads CASSVSVYQETQYF. The CDR3 nucleotides read TGTGCCAGCAGCGTATCCGTGTACCAAGAGACCCAGTACTTC.

V is TRBV4-3 and J is TRBJ2-7; 8 nucleotides align to TRBD1. V was pared by 0 bases and J by 3 bases, with 7 bases of the junction left unmatched. CDR3 length: 16 residues. The germline gives CDR1 LGHNA, CDR2 YSLEER. CDR3 sequence reads: CASSQDRTGFLYEQYF. CDR3 nucleotide sequence: TGCGCCAGCAGCCAAGACCGGACAGGGTTCCTCTACGAGCAGTACTTC.

V is TRBV7-6 and J is TRBJ2-2, with TRBD1 identical over 8 bases. This CDR3 region has 16 residues. Germline assignment: CDR1 SGHVS and CDR2 FNYEAQ. Unmatched junction bases numbered 7, after V lost 5 bases and J lost 2 bases. The CDR3 DNA reads TGTGCCAGCAGCCCAAGACAGGGGTTAAACACCGGGGAGCTGTTTTTT. Translation: CASSPRQGLNTGELFF.

The rearrangement joins TRBV21-1 to TRBJ2-2; the table's D gene call, TRBD2, was not cross checked with the DNA. TRBV21-1 is labeled a pseudogene. This CDR3 spans 16 amino acids. CDR3 amino acids: CASPYPWAGNTGELFF. The CDR3 coding sequence is TGTGCCAGCCCCTACCCGTGGGCGGGCAACACCGGGGAGCTGTTTTTT.

V gene TRBV6-1 combines with J gene TRBJ1-3; a possible D gene is TRBD1 (5 bases). Trimming left V 0 bases short and J 4 bases short, with 10 bases between. From germline, CDR1 is MNHNS and CDR2 SASEGT. The CDR3 sequence is 15 residues long. CDR3 bases: TGTGCCAGCAGTGAAGCGGAGGGGTACGGAAACACCATATATTTT. This codes for CASSEAEGYGNTIYF.

V and J are TRBV19 and TRBJ2-3, with 7 positions matching TRBD1. V gave up 7 bases and J gave up 4 bases; unmatched junction bases: 5. The CDR3 is 13 amino acids. Germline CDR1 LNHDA, CDR2 SQIVND (reference sequence). CDR3 nucleotides: TGTGCCAGTAAAGACAGGGCACCAGATACGCAGTATTTT. Protein sequence: CASKDRAPDTQYF.

This clone was observed once. V and J are TRBV4-1 and TRBJ1-1, with TRBD1 matching 10 bases. Losses at the gene ends were 0 bases for V and 4 bases for J; bases not matched to a gene: 11. The CDR3 sequence is 18 residues long. Germline V gene lookup returns CDR1 MGHRA and CDR2 YSYEKL. The CDR3, as DNA: TGCGCCAGCAGCCAAGATCGACAGGGGGCGCGAAGGTTCACTGAAGCTTTCTTT. Its translation is CASSQDRQGARRFTEAFF.

V is TRBV11-2 and J is TRBJ2-3, with D perhaps matching TRBD1 (5 bases). V lost 5 bases, J lost 6 bases, and 21 bases lay in between. The germline CDR1 and CDR2 sequences are SGHAT and FQNNGV. The CDR3 covers 16 residues. The CDR3 bases are TGTGCCAGCAGCCCTGGTGGGATGGGGCCAGGGGATACGCAGTATTTT. Amino acids: CASSPGGMGPGDTQYF.

The chain joins TRBV28 to TRBJ2-7; 9 bases line up with TRBD1. Germline V gives CDR1 MDHEN, CDR2 SYDVKM. The CDR3 runs 15 residues. J was trimmed by 1 base and V by 6 bases; bases with no gene match: 7. This CDR3 reads CASSPSGQGSYEQYF. The DNA of the CDR3 is TGTGCCAGCAGCCCTTCGGGACAGGGATCCTACGAGCAGTACTTC.

The V call is TRBV19, the J call TRBJ1-2; TRBD1 is a possible D gene (6 bases). With 10 bases removed from V and 8 bases from J, the gap between germline ends came to 17 bases. The CDR3 is made up of 12 amino acids. Germline lookup yields CDR1 LNHDA and CDR2 SQIVND (reference sequence). The CDR3 DNA reads TGTGCCACCCACAGGGAACTTAGGGGCTACACCTTC. Translating gives CATHRELRGYTF.

The chain is built from TRBV19 and TRBJ1-1, with a weak D call TRBD1 (6 bases). This CDR3 is 14 amino acids long. Trimming removed 3 bases at V and 4 bases at J, with 12 bases between. Germline-derived CDR1 and CDR2 are LNHDA and SQIVND (reference sequence). CDR3 amino acids: CASSMGARGTEAFF. Here the CDR3 DNA reads TGTGCCAGTAGTATGGGGGCGCGTGGCACTGAAGCTTTCTTT.

The rearrangement uses TRBV10-2 and TRBJ2-7, with a weak D call TRBD1 (6 bases). The CDR3 has 13 amino acids. Germline CDR1 WSHSY, CDR2 SAAADI. V dropped 8 bases and J dropped 2 bases, with 13 bases sitting between them. Here the CDR3 DNA reads TGCGCCAGCCGACGAGGGGGAGCCTACGAGCAGTACTTC. This gives the protein CASRRGGAYEQYF.

This chain joins TRBV6-6 and TRBJ2-2; 8 bases agree with TRBD2. Germline CDR1 is MNHNY and CDR2 is SVGAGI (reference sequence). The CDR3 consists of 14 residues. V dropped 6 bases and J dropped 6; count of bases not matched to a gene: 6. The CDR3 nucleotides are TGTGCCAGCAGACTCGCGGGGGGTCCCGGGGAGCTGTTTTTT. Translation: CASRLAGGPGELFF.